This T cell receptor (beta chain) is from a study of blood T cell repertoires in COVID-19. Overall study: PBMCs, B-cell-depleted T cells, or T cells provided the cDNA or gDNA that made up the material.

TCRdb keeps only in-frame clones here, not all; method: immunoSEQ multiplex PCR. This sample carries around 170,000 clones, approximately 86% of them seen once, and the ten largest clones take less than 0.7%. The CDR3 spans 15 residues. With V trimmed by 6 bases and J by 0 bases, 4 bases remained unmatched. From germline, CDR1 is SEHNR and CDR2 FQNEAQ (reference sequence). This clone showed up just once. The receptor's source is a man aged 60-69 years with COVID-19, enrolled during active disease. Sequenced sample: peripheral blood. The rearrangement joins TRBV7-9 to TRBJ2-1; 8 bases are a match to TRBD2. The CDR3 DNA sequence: TGTGCCAGCAGTCTTAGCGGGGTCTCCTACAATGAGCAGTTCTTC. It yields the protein CASSLSGVSYNEQFF.